This section outlines one T cell receptor (beta chain) sequence together with its context. The antigen is unknown. The sample originates from a study of T cell responses to AZD1222 COVID-19 vaccine. CDR1 is SGHRS and CDR2 is YFSETQ in the germline V gene. CDR3 length: 14 residues. The junction had 5 bases not matched to a gene; V was cut back by 3 bases and J by 4 bases. General study results and limits: Two doses of AZD1222 preceded a rise in Spike-specific TCR breadth and depth. Regions 160-218 and 743-854 held dominance among vaccine-associated CD4 TCRs, which spanned spike.

Generated by immunoSEQ multiplex PCR, the TCRdb table keeps only in-frame clones and is missing some. The sample holds 130,000 to 150,000 clones, 93% seen once. J is TRBJ1-1 and V is TRBV5-1; 8 bases align to TRBD1. The sample was peripheral blood, taken after recovery from COVID-19. This receptor was taken from an adult who had recovered from COVID-19. This chain's CDR3 is CASSWTGSSTEAFF. The CDR3 DNA reads TGCGCCAGCAGCTGGACAGGGAGCAGCACTGAAGCTTTCTTT.